This paragraph covers one T cell receptor beta chain sequence. The entry originates in a study of blood T cell repertoires in COVID-19. As processed by the authors: Nucleated cell number was recorded as an estimate derived from reference gene primer amplification. The repertoire was sequenced with immunoSEQ multiplex PCR; TCRdb's copy has only in-frame clones and lacks some. The V and J calls and the clone size are those of that table, but D and trimming were determined from the DNA. The sample lists 150,000 to 200,000 clones, approximately 89% occurring once. Germline loops: CDR1 SGHTA, CDR2 FQGTGA. The CDR3 runs 18 residues. V gave up 2 bases and J gave up 4 bases; unmatched junction bases: 14. Allocation to cohorts depended on clinical history reported by the participants. Cohort 3 donors counted as recovered after two negative PCRs, clearance, or resolved symptoms.

The sequencing sample was made of PBMCs or T cells enriched from blood (not recorded which). This TCR was recovered from a man between 35 and 55 years old who had recovered from COVID-19. V is TRBV7-3 and J is TRBJ2-3; TRBD2 agrees at 8 bases. The CDR3 loop reads CASSLSGGPPFGPDTQYF. The CDR3 coding sequence is TGTGCCAGCAGCTTATCGGGAGGGCCACCGTTCGGGCCAGATACGCAGTATTTT.